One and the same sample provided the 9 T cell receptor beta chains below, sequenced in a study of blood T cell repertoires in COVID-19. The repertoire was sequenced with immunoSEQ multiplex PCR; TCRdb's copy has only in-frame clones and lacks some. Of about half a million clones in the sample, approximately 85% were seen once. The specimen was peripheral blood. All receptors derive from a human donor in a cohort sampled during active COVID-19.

This CDR3 is CASSRSNSPLHF. The CDR3 DNA follows: TGTGCCAGCAGCCGTTCCAATTCACCCCTCCACTTT. The J gene is TRBJ1-6, the V gene TRBV7-9, with D uncertain. Germline assignment: CDR1 SEHNR and CDR2 FQNEAQ (reference sequence). Between the trimmed V and J ends, which lost 5 bases and 7 bases, there was a span of 6 bases. The CDR3 covers 12 residues.

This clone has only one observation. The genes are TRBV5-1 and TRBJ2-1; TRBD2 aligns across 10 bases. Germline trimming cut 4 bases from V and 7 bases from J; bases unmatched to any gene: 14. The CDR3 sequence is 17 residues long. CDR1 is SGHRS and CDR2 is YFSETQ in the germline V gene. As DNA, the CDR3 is TGCGCCAGCAGCACGACAGTGGCTAGCGGGAGTGGTAATGAGCAGTTCTTC. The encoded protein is CASSTTVASGSGNEQFF. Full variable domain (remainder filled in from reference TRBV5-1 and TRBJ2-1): KAGVTQTPRYLIKTRGQQVTLSCSPISGHRSVSWYQQTPGQGLQFLFEYFSETQRNKGNFPGRFSGRQFSNSRSEMNVSTLELGDSALYLCASSTTVASGSGNEQFFGPGTRLTVL.

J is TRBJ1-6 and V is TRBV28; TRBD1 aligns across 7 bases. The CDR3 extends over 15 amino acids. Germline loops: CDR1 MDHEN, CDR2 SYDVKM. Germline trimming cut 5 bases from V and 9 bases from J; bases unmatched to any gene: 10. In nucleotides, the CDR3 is TGTGCCAGCAGTACTCACAGGGGCGTCGGTTCACCCCTCCACTTT. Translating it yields CASSTHRGVGSPLHF.

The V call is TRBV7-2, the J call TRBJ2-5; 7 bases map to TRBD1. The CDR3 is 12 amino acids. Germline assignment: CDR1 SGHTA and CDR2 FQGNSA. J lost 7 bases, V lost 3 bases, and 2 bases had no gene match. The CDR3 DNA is TGTGCCAGCAGCTTGAACAGGGGGACCCAGTACTTC. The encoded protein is CASSLNRGTQYF.

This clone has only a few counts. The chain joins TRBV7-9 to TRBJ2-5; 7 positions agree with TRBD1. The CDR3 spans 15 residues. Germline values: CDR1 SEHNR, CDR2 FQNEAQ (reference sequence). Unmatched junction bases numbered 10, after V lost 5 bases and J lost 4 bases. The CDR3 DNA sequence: TGTGCCAGCAGCATGCCACAGGGGTGGGGAGAGACCCAGTACTTC. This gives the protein CASSMPQGWGETQYF.

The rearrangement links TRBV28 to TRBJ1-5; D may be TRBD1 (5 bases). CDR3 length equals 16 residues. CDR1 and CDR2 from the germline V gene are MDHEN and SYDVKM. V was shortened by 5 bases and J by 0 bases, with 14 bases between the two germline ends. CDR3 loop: CASSAQTVYSNQPQHF. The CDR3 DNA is TGTGCCAGCAGTGCCCAGACAGTGTATAGCAATCAGCCCCAGCATTTT.

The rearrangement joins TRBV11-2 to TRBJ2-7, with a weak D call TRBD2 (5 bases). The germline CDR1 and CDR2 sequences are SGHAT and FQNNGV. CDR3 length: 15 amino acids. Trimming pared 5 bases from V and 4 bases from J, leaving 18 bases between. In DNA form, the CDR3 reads TGTGCCAGCAGCGTTGTATTGGGGTCGGGGTACGAGCAGTACTTC. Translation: CASSVVLGSGYEQYF.

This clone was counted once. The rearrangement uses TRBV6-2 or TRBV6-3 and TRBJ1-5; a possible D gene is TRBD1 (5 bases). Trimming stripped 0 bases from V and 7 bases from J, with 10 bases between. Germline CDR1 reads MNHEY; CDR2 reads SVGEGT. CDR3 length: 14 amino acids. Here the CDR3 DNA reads TGTGCCAGCAGTTACTCGATCAGGGAACAGCCCCAGCATTTT. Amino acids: CASSYSIREQPQHF.

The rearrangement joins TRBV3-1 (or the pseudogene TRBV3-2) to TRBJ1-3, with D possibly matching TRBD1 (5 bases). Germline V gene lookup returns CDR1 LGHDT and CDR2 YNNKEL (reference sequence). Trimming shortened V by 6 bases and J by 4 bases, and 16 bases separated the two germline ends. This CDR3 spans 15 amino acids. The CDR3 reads CASSPRQGNGNTIYF. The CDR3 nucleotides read TGTGCCAGCAGTCCACGGCAGGGAAACGGAAACACCATATATTTT.